A selection of T cell receptor beta chains follows, all from one sample in a study. From the RT-PCR reads, TCRdb called clonotypes with MiXCR, one entry per CDR3 protein. The table shows almost 700,000 distinct CDR3 sequences, with about 14% occurring only once. Sequencing input: memory CD4+ T cells from blood. The receptors were sampled from a female donor in good health, serving as a healthy control. The CDR3 runs from the conserved cysteine through the conserved F or W. The D gene is left open where the match is weak. Not every row has a clone size; where given, it reads once, few, many or a size class.

d_call	j_call	clone_size	v_call	cdr3_nt	cdr3_aa
TRBD2	TRBJ2-1	few	TRBV6-2/TRBV6-3	TGTGCCAGCAGAGGGACTAGCGGGAAAAATGAGCAGTTCTTC	CASRGTSGKNEQFF
NA	TRBJ1-2	many	TRBV12-3/TRBV12-4	TGTGCCAGCAGCCCGGCTGGGAACTATGGCTACACCTTC	CASSPAGNYGYTF
TRBD1	TRBJ2-7	few	TRBV9	TGTGCCAGCAGCGTAGCCGGACAGGGTGGATCCTACGAGCAGTACTTC	CASSVAGQGGSYEQYF
NA	TRBJ1-2	many	TRBV20-1	TGCAGTGCTAGATGGCTCCAGCTCGGGGGATCTTATGGCTACACCTTC	CSARWLQLGGSYGYTF
TRBD2	TRBJ2-7	many	TRBV20-1	TGCAGTGCTAGCCTCGAAGGGGTAGCGGGATCGTCCGAGCAGTACTTC	CSASLEGVAGSSEQYF
NA	TRBJ1-1	NA	TRBV27	TGTGCCAGCAGCTCGGCCCCGGGATACACTGAAGCTTTCTTT	CASSSAPGYTEAFF
NA	TRBJ2-1	NA	TRBV28	TGTGCCAGCAGTTCCTTTAGGGGGATCAATGAGCAGTTCTTC	CASSSFRGINEQFF
NA	TRBJ2-1	NA	TRBV10-3	TGTGCCATCAGCACGTGGGTCTCGGCCGAGAGCTCCTACAATGAGCAGTTCTTC	CAISTWVSAESSYNEQFF
NA	TRBJ1-2	NA	TRBV7-2	TGTGCCAGCAGCTTAGATCGGGGAATGGGTGGCTACACCTTC	CASSLDRGMGGYTF
NA	TRBJ2-5	few	TRBV5-1	TGCGCCAGCAGCCCGCTCGGGTCTCAAGAGACCCAGTACTTC	CASSPLGSQETQYF
TRBD2	TRBJ2-1	NA	TRBV4-1	TGCGCCAGCAGCCAAGTGCTAGGACTAGCGGTTTACAATGAGCAGTTCTTC	CASSQVLGLAVYNEQFF
NA	TRBJ1-6	NA	TRBV12-3/TRBV12-4	TGTGCCAGCAGTTTATTAGGGTTTGATTCACCCCTCCACTTT	CASSLLGFDSPLHF
TRBD2	TRBJ2-1	few	TRBV10-3	TGTGCCAACTCGCCACAGCGGGGCTCCTACAATGAGCAGTTCTTC	CANSPQRGSYNEQFF
NA	TRBJ1-2	NA	TRBV7-2	TGTGCCAGCAGCTCAAGGTTCGGCTACACCTTC	CASSSRFGYTF
TRBD1	TRBJ2-1	few	TRBV5-1	TGCGCCAGCAGCTACACAGGGGGCTTCTCTGGCAATGAGCAGTTCTTC	CASSYTGGFSGNEQFF
NA	TRBJ2-7	many	TRBV20-1	TGCAGTGCTAGAGATAAGAGAGAATTCTACGAGCAGTACTTC	CSARDKREFYEQYF
NA	TRBJ2-5	few	TRBV2	TGTGCCAGCAGGGTCCTAGCACCTGAGACCCAGTACTTC	CASRVLAPETQYF
TRBD1	TRBJ1-5	NA	TRBV19	TGTGCCAGTAGTAGGACAGGGGGCTTAGCCGACCAGTACAATCAGCCCCAGCATTTT	CASSRTGGLADQYNQPQHF
NA	TRBJ1-3	few	TRBV7-2	TGTGCCAGCAGCGCAAGGTCCGTAAACACCATATATTTT	CASSARSVNTIYF
TRBD1	TRBJ2-7	many	TRBV20-1	TGCAGTGCAAACTTACAGGGGGCTTCTGCCTACGAGCAGTACTTC	CSANLQGASAYEQYF
NA	TRBJ2-7	many	TRBV7-2	TGTGCCAGCAGCTTAGACGGCAGGCCGATAGGTAATTTC	CASSLDGRPIGNF
NA	TRBJ2-7	many	TRBV20-1	TGCAGTGCTGCCCACAGGACAACCTACGAGCAGTACTTC	CSAAHRTTYEQYF
NA	TRBJ2-3	few	TRBV6-5	TGTGCCAGCAGTTCTCAGGGTAGGACAGATACGCAGTATTTT	CASSSQGRTDTQYF
TRBD2	TRBJ2-3	many	TRBV5-1	TGCGCCAGCAGCTCCCTTAGCGGGGGAGCCGCAGATACGCAGTATTTT	CASSSLSGGAADTQYF
NA	TRBJ1-5	NA	TRBV20-1	TGCAGTGCTAGTGAAAGCAATCAGCCCCAGCATTTT	CSASESNQPQHF
NA	TRBJ1-5	NA	TRBV7-2	TGTGCCAGCAGCTTTCAGGACAATCAGCCCCAGCATTTT	CASSFQDNQPQHF
TRBD2	TRBJ2-1	few	TRBV20-1	TGCAGTGCTAGACTATGGGCGGGGGGGAAATCGGCTAGCGGGGGCTCCAGCTCCTACAATGAGCAGTTCTTC	CSARLWAGGKSASGGSSSYNEQFF
TRBD2	TRBJ2-1	few	TRBV12-3/TRBV12-4	TGTGCCAGCAGTTCCCCCCCCGCTGCGGGAGGGCCGGGTGAGCAGTTCTTC	CASSSPPAAGGPGEQFF
NA	TRBJ2-6	NA	TRBV5-1	TGCGCCAGCGCGACGGGTATTGCTAAGTTATCTGGGGCCAACGTCCTGACTTTC	CASATGIAKLSGANVLTF
NA	TRBJ1-5	NA	TRBV28	TGTGCCAGCAGCCCAGGACAATCGTACCAGCCCCAGCATTTT	CASSPGQSYQPQHF
NA	TRBJ1-5	many	TRBV12-3/TRBV12-4	TGTGCCAGCAGCTATACAGGAGGCAATCAGCCCCAGCATTTT	CASSYTGGNQPQHF
NA	TRBJ1-6	many	TRBV12-3/TRBV12-4	TGTGCCAGCAGAAATGACGACGGTAATTCACCCCTCCACTTT	CASRNDDGNSPLHF